Included here is one T cell receptor beta chain sequence, with context. Its antigen is not identified. V dropped 2 bases and J dropped 4 bases, with 3 bases sitting between them. The CDR3 sequence is 12 residues long. Germline V gene data show CDR1 as SGHRS and CDR2 as YFSETQ. The data stem from a study of T cell responses to AZD1222 COVID-19 vaccine. Study outcomes and limitations: White British ancestry dominated among donors, who included more females, and clonal diversity was possibly underestimated.

Sequencing used immunoSEQ multiplex PCR; TCRdb keeps in-frame clones, though not all of them. Here the sample spans 89,000 or so clones, 80% to 95% being singletons. This chain joins TRBV5-1 and TRBJ2-2, with unresolved D. The receptor comes from an adult who received the AZD1222 COVID-19 vaccine. The material sequenced was peripheral blood, taken 28 days after the second AZD1222 dose. In nucleotides, the CDR3 is TGCGCCAGCAGCTTCGCCACCGGGGAGCTGTTTTTT. Amino acids: CASSFATGELFF. Combining the CDR3 with reference TRBV5-1 and TRBJ2-2 gives the whole variable domain KAGVTQTPRYLIKTRGQQVTLSCSPISGHRSVSWYQQTPGQGLQFLFEYFSETQRNKGNFPGRFSGRQFSNSRSEMNVSTLELGDSALYLCASSFATGELFFGEGSRLTVL.